The 21 T cell receptor beta chains in this list originate from one sample, sequenced in a study of blood T cell repertoires in COVID-19. Sequenced by immunoSEQ multiplex PCR; TCRdb stores in-frame clones only, minus some. The top ten clones hold 26% of a sample with fewer than 85,000 clones, approximately 79% of them seen once. Sequencing input: peripheral blood. The receptors originated from a man aged 60 to 75 with active or convalescent COVID-19.

The chain employs TRBV19 and TRBJ2-1, with D possibly TRBD1 on 6 matching bases. Germline V gives CDR1 LNHDA, CDR2 SQIVND (reference sequence). V lost 1 base and J lost 6, with 10 bases in between. The CDR3 has 14 residues. CDR3 residues: CASSIVSRGNEQFF. As DNA, the CDR3 is TGTGCCAGTAGTATAGTAAGCAGGGGCAATGAGCAGTTCTTC. The whole variable domain, remainder taken from reference TRBV19 and TRBJ2-1, is DGGITQSPKYLFRKEGQNVTLSCEQNLNHDAMYWYRQDPGQGLRLIYYSQIVNDFQKGDIAEGYSVSREKKESFPLTVTSAQKNPTAFYLCASSIVSRGNEQFFGPGTRLTVL.

J is TRBJ1-4 and V is TRBV2, with D uncertain. The V and J ends lost 7 bases and 0 bases respectively, with 12 bases between them. Looked up from germline, CDR1 is SNHLY and CDR2 is FYNNEI. The CDR3 extends over 15 amino acids. CDR3: CASTIRGATNEKLFF. For the CDR3, the DNA is TGTGCCAGCACTATACGGGGTGCAACTAATGAAAAACTGTTTTTT.

This clone was seen only a few times. This sequence joins TRBV27 and TRBJ1-5; perhaps TRBD1 as D (6 bases). This CDR3 comprises 13 residues. Germline loops: CDR1 MNHEY, CDR2 SMNVEV (reference sequence). V lost 2 bases to trimming and J lost 6 bases, with 8 bases between them. The CDR3 loop reads CASSLTGFQPQHF. The DNA of the CDR3 is TGTGCCAGCAGTTTAACAGGGTTTCAGCCCCAGCATTTT.

The gene calls are TRBV5-1 and TRBJ2-7; 9 nucleotides match TRBD1. This CDR3 region has 13 residues. In germline, CDR1 is SGHRS, CDR2 YFSETQ. V lost 3 bases to trimming and J lost 4 bases; unmatched junction nucleotides: 2. The CDR3 spells CASSWGTGYEQYF. CDR3 bases: TGCGCCAGCAGCTGGGGGACAGGGTACGAGCAGTACTTC. Variable domain in full (rest from reference TRBV5-1 and TRBJ2-7): KAGVTQTPRYLIKTRGQQVTLSCSPISGHRSVSWYQQTPGQGLQFLFEYFSETQRNKGNFPGRFSGRQFSNSRSEMNVSTLELGDSALYLCASSWGTGYEQYFGPGTRLTVT.

The chain combines TRBV5-5 with TRBJ2-2, with 11 bases matching TRBD2. The CDR3 spans 15 residues. Unmatched junction bases numbered 6, after V lost 4 bases and J lost 7 bases. Germline V gene sequence: CDR1 SGHKS, CDR2 YYEKEE (reference sequence). The CDR3 sequence is CASSRLAGNGGELFF. In DNA, the CDR3 is TGTGCCAGCAGCCGACTAGCGGGGAATGGCGGGGAGCTGTTTTTT.

The rearrangement joins TRBV7-3 to TRBJ2-7; 9 nucleotides match TRBD2. The trim removed 4 bases at V and 4 bases at J, leaving 2 bases unmatched. The CDR3 has 13 amino acids. The V gene's germline CDR1 is SGHTA and CDR2 FQGTGA. As DNA, the CDR3 is TGTGCCAGCAGCTATAGCGGGGGTTACGAGCAGTACTTC. Translated: CASSYSGGYEQYF.

This clone was seen a handful of times. The chain uses TRBV3-1 (or the pseudogene TRBV3-2) and TRBJ1-6; D perhaps matches TRBD1 (5 bases). V was clipped by 0 bases and J by 11 bases, with 14 bases between them. The CDR3 is made up of 15 amino acids. Germline CDR1 reads LGHDT; CDR2 reads YNNKEL (reference sequence). The CDR3 nucleotides are TGTGCCAGCAGCCAAGATATCAACGCAGGGACACCCCTCCACTTT. Protein sequence: CASSQDINAGTPLHF.

The chain links TRBV7-2 to TRBJ2-5, with 8 bases aligning to TRBD1. Looked up from germline, CDR1 is SGHTA and CDR2 is FQGNSA. This CDR3 spans 16 amino acids. V lost 6 bases, J lost 1 base, and 10 bases stayed unmatched. CDR3 sequence: CASRPPGTGFQETQYF. For the CDR3, the DNA is TGTGCCAGCAGGCCCCCCGGGACAGGCTTCCAAGAGACCCAGTACTTC. The complete variable domain, with remaining parts taken from reference TRBV7-2 and TRBJ2-5, reads GAGVSQSPSNKVTEKGKDVELRCDPISGHTALYWYRQSLGQGLEFLIYFQGNSAPDKSGLPSDRFSAERTGGSVSTLTIQRTQQEDSAVYLCASRPPGTGFQETQYFGPGTRLLVL.

The chain carries TRBV6-4 and TRBJ2-3, with 9 positions matching TRBD2. The trim removed 6 bases at V and 2 bases at J, leaving 6 bases unmatched. The CDR3 is 15 residues long. Germline V gene sequence: CDR1 MRHNA, CDR2 SNTAGT. This CDR3 reads CASSRTSETTDTQYF. In nucleotides, the CDR3 is TGTGCCAGCAGCCGGACTAGCGAAACCACAGATACGCAGTATTTT.

The chain employs TRBV9 and TRBJ1-1; 8 bases agree with TRBD1. The CDR3 consists of 16 residues. V trimming: 1 base; J trimming: 1 base; junction bases outside the gene matches: 6. Germline V lookup: CDR1 SGDLS, CDR2 YYNGEE. CDR3 protein: CASSVQGAKENTEAFF. The CDR3 DNA reads TGTGCCAGCAGCGTACAGGGGGCAAAGGAGAACACTGAAGCTTTCTTT.

This clone was observed a few times. The rearrangement uses TRBV5-1 and TRBJ2-2, with 7 bases identical to TRBD1. The ends lost 0 bases at V and 0 bases at J; junction bases unmatched: 11. This CDR3 is 19 amino acids long. Germline lookup yields CDR1 SGHRS and CDR2 YFSETQ. CDR3 region: CASSLGRTGTASNTGELFF. DNA for the CDR3: TGCGCCAGCAGCTTGGGCCGTACCGGGACAGCTTCGAACACCGGGGAGCTGTTTTTT.

This clone was observed a single time. V gene TRBV6-1 combines with J gene TRBJ1-2, with D maybe TRBD1 (6 bases). The CDR3 sequence is 16 residues long. Germline loops: CDR1 MNHNS, CDR2 SASEGT. V lost 2 bases, J lost 7 bases, and 20 bases lay in between. The CDR3, as DNA: TGTGCCAGCAGTGAAAGGGTCGTGACAGGACCTGGTGGCTACACCTTC. Translating gives CASSERVVTGPGGYTF.

J is TRBJ1-2 and V is TRBV6-5; 7 bases are shared with TRBD1. Germline V CDR1 and CDR2: MNHEY, SVGAGI. V lost 7 bases and J lost 6; bases outside the gene matches: 8. The CDR3 sequence is 13 residues long. CDR3 sequence: CASNPGTVHGYTF. CDR3 nucleotide sequence: TGTGCCAGCAACCCCGGGACAGTCCATGGCTACACCTTC.

The V call is TRBV29-1, the J call TRBJ2-3; possibly TRBD2 for D (7 bases). V gave up 8 bases and J gave up 1 base, with 13 bases separating them. The CDR3 runs 13 residues. Germline CDR1 SQVTM, CDR2 ANQGSEA. CDR3 in DNA: TGCAGCACCCTAGGGGGGGGCACAGATACGCAGTATTTT. As protein: CSTLGGGTDTQYF.

This sequence joins TRBV5-8 and TRBJ1-5; D gene unclear. Germline loops: CDR1 SGHTS, CDR2 YDEGEE. Deletions cut 0 bases from V and 5 bases from J, with 12 bases between. The CDR3 is made up of 15 amino acids. Here the CDR3 DNA reads TGTGCCAGCAGCTTGGAGGGAGGTTTCGATCAGCCCCAGCATTTT. Amino acids: CASSLEGGFDQPQHF. The whole variable domain, remainder taken from reference TRBV5-8 and TRBJ1-5, is EAGVTQSPTHLIKTRGQQATLRCSPISGHTSVYWYQQALGLGLQFLLWYDEGEERNRGNFPPRFSGRQFPNYSSELNVNALELEDSALYLCASSLEGGFDQPQHFGDGTRLSIL.

The chain joins TRBV10-2 to TRBJ1-4, with D possibly being TRBD1 (5 bases). V lost 9 bases, J lost 8 bases, and 19 bases lay in between. The CDR3 is 14 amino acids. Germline V gene data show CDR1 as WSHSY and CDR2 as SAAADI. This CDR3 reads CASSQTAKGEKLFF. CDR3 in DNA: TGCGCCAGTTCACAGACAGCTAAGGGAGAAAAACTGTTTTTT.

This chain joins TRBV2 and TRBJ1-1; D is perhaps TRBD1 (6 bases). CDR3 size: 13 residues. Germline-derived CDR1 and CDR2 are SNHLY and FYNNEI. V was trimmed by 8 bases and J by 1 base, leaving 11 bases between them. The chain's CDR3 is CASRVGGNTEAFF. The CDR3 DNA follows: TGTGCCAGCCGGGTAGGGGGGAACACTGAAGCTTTCTTT.

The chain joins TRBV3-1 (or the pseudogene TRBV3-2) to TRBJ1-4, with 8 positions matching TRBD1. V was pared by 2 bases and J by 8 bases, with 4 bases of the junction left unmatched. The germline gives CDR1 LGHDT, CDR2 YNNKEL (reference sequence). This CDR3 comprises 14 residues. CDR3 nucleotides: TGTGCCAGCAGCCAAAGGACAGGGACCGAAAAACTGTTTTTT. Residues: CASSQRTGTEKLFF.

CDR3 region: CASSSGLSGGNTDTQYF. The DNA for the CDR3 is TGTGCCAGCAGCTCCGGACTTAGCGGGGGGAACACAGATACGCAGTATTTT. This sequence joins TRBV7-9 and TRBJ2-3; 10 bases agree with TRBD2. CDR3 length: 17 residues. The junction had 9 bases not matched to a gene; V was cut back by 4 bases and J by 2 bases. Looked up from germline, CDR1 is SEHNR and CDR2 is FQNEAQ (reference sequence). Variable domain in full (rest from reference TRBV7-9 and TRBJ2-3): DTGVSQNPRHKITKRGQNVTFRCDPISEHNRLYWYRQTLGQGPEFLTYFQNEAQLEKSRLLSDRFSAERPKGSFSTLEIQRTEQGDSAMYLCASSSGLSGGNTDTQYFGPGTRLTVL.

The rearrangement joins TRBV7-2 to TRBJ1-5; D is ambiguous. The CDR3 totals 13 residues. The germline CDR1 and CDR2 sequences are SGHTA and FQGNSA. Trimming stripped 3 bases from V and 6 bases from J, with 9 bases between. The CDR3 region has the DNA TGTGCCAGCAGCTTTTCAGGATCTCAGCCCCAGCATTTT. This encodes CASSFSGSQPQHF.

The chain joins TRBV6-5 to TRBJ1-2, with TRBD1 matching over 7 bases. Germline trimming cut 6 bases from V and 3 bases from J; bases unmatched to any gene: 4. Looked up from germline, CDR1 is MNHEY and CDR2 is SVGAGI. CDR3 length equals 13 residues. The CDR3 reads CASREDRHYGYTF. The DNA for the CDR3 is TGTGCCAGCAGAGAGGACAGGCACTATGGCTACACCTTC.